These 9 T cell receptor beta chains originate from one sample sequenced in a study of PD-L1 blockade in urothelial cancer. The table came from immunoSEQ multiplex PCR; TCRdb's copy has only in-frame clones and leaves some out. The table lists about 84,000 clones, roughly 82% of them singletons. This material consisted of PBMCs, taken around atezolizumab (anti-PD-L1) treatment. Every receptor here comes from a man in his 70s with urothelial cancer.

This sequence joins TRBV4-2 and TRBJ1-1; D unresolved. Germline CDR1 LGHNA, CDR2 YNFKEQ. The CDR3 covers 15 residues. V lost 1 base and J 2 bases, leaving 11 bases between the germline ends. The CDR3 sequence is CASSQVLTVNTEAFF. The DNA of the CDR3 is TGTGCCAGCAGCCAAGTACTTACTGTTAACACTGAAGCTTTCTTT.

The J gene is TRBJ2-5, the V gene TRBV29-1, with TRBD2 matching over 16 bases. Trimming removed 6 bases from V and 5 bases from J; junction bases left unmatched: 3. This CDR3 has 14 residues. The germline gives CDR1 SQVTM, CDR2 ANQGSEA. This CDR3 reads CSVLGLAGGETQYF. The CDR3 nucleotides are TGCAGCGTCCTGGGACTAGCGGGAGGGGAGACCCAGTACTTC.

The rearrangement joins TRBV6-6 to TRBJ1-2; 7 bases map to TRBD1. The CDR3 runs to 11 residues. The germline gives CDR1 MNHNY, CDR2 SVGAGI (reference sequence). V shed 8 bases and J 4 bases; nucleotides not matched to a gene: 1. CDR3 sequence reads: CASGTAYGYTF. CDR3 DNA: TGTGCCAGCGGGACAGCCTATGGCTACACCTTC.

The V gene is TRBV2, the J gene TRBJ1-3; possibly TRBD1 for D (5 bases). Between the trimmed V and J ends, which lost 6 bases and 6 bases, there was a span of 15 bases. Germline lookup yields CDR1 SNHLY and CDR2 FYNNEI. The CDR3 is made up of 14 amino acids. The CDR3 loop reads CASSPGLAENTIYF. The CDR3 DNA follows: TGTGCCAGCAGCCCGGGACTGGCAGAAAACACCATATATTTT.

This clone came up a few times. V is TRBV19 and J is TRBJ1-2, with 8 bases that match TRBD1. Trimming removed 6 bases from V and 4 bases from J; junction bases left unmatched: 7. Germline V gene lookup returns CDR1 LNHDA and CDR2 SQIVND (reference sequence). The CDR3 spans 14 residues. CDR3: CASSPTGDVYGYTF. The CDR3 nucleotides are TGTGCCAGTAGCCCGACAGGGGATGTCTATGGCTACACCTTC.

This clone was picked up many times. For the CDR3, the DNA is TGTGCCAGCAGCCAAGACCTGGAGAGTAATGAAGCTTTCTTT. It specifies CASSQDLESNEAFF. This chain joins TRBV4-2 and TRBJ1-1; D gene unclear. Trimming removed 0 bases at V and 7 bases at J, with 12 bases between. There are 14 residues in the CDR3. CDR1 and CDR2 (germline): LGHNA, YNFKEQ.

CDR3 amino acids: CASGNPRTGLNYGYTF. In nucleotides, the CDR3 is TGTGCTAGTGGTAACCCTCGGACAGGGCTTAACTATGGCTACACCTTC. The chain is built from TRBV12-5 and TRBJ1-2; the match to TRBD1 covers 8 bases. Germline V lookup: CDR1 LGHNT, CDR2 FRNRAP. The CDR3 runs 16 residues. J was trimmed by 1 base and V by 5 bases; bases with no gene match: 9.

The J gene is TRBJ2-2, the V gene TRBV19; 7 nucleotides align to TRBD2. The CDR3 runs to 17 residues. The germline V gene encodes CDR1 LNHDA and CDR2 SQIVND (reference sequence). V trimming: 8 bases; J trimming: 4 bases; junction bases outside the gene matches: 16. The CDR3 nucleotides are TGTGCCAGTTCGGAGCCAGGGATGGTAGCGGGCACCGGGGAGCTGTTTTTT. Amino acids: CASSEPGMVAGTGELFF.

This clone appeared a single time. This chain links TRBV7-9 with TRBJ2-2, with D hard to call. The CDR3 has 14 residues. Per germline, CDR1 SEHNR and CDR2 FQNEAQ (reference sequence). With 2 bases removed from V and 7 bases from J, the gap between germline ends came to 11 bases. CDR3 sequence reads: CASSLSDSGGELFF. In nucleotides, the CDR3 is TGTGCCAGCAGCTTATCAGACTCTGGCGGGGAGCTGTTTTTT.